Below are 30 T cell receptor beta chains sequenced from a single sample in a study of cytomegalovirus exposure and HLA in healthy donors (dated by TCRdb to the late 2010s). Library method: the immunoSEQ multiplex PCR assay. For the multiplex PCR, a mixture combining 60 forward primers for TCR Vbeta segments and 13 reverse primers for TCR Jbeta segments was used. This immuneACCESS table, as held by TCRdb, lists in-frame sequences with V and J called but not all clones. Of the missing ones, under half trace to an unresolved V gene in checked studies; the others have no known cause. Here the sample has 200,000 or so clones; approximately 85% occur a single time. The top ten hold about 0.78% of the sample. What was sequenced was PBMCs. These TCRs come from a woman under 30 in good health and CMV-seronegative.

V and J are TRBV29-1 and TRBJ2-3; D unclear. The CDR3 extends over 13 amino acids. Germline V lookup: CDR1 SQVTM, CDR2 ANQGSEA. V was cut by 6 bases and J by 0 bases, with 10 bases left in between. As DNA, the CDR3 is TGCAGCGTCGCCCCTAGGAGCACAGATACGCAGTATTTT. Encoded protein: CSVAPRSTDTQYF.

The chain links TRBV6-6 to TRBJ2-1; 7 nucleotides match TRBD2. The ends lost 5 bases at V and 0 bases at J; junction bases unmatched: 4. The germline gives CDR1 MNHNY, CDR2 SVGAGI (reference sequence). This CDR3 is 15 amino acids long. CDR3 residues: CASSHGGYSYNEQFF. CDR3 DNA: TGTGCCAGCAGTCACGGGGGGTACTCCTACAATGAGCAGTTCTTC.

The DNA for the CDR3 is TGTGCCAGCTCACCACTAGCGGGGGATTACAATGAGCAGTTCTTC. Its translation is CASSPLAGDYNEQFF. This chain links TRBV18 with TRBJ2-1, with TRBD2 identical over 9 bases. The CDR3 length is 15 residues. Germline CDR1 and CDR2: KGHSH and LQKENI. The V segment lost 1 base and the J segment 4 bases; nucleotides outside the gene matches: 2.

This chain links TRBV5-1 with TRBJ2-2, with TRBD1 as a possible D gene (6 bases). The V and J ends lost 2 bases and 4 bases respectively, with 24 bases between them. Germline V gene sequence: CDR1 SGHRS, CDR2 YFSETQ. The CDR3 sequence is 19 residues long. This CDR3 is CASSFRDTKSFPPTGELFF. The CDR3 bases are TGCGCCAGCAGCTTCCGGGACACGAAGTCCTTCCCCCCCACCGGGGAGCTGTTTTTT.

The chain has TRBV2 and TRBJ2-5; 12 bases line up with TRBD2. The CDR3 contains 15 residues. With 8 bases clipped from V and 5 bases from J, the junction kept 9 bases outside the gene matches. Per germline, CDR1 SNHLY and CDR2 FYNNEI. The CDR3: CASGRGTSGRETQYF. The CDR3 DNA reads TGTGCCAGCGGCCGGGGAACTAGCGGGAGGGAGACCCAGTACTTC.

The chain carries TRBV5-1 and TRBJ1-5, with D possibly being TRBD1 (6 bases). Germline V CDR1 and CDR2: SGHRS, YFSETQ. With 4 bases removed from V and 6 bases from J, the gap between germline ends came to 14 bases. This CDR3 is built from 14 residues. The CDR3 DNA reads TGCGCCAGCAGCCCGACAGGTCCGAGTCAGCCCCAGCATTTT. This codes for CASSPTGPSQPQHF.

The chain is built from TRBV6-1 and TRBJ2-3; D unclear. Looked up from germline, CDR1 is MNHNS and CDR2 is SASEGT. Trimming removed 7 bases from V and 3 bases from J, with 5 bases in between. The CDR3 extends over 11 amino acids. CDR3 sequence: CASIRTDTQYF. The CDR3 nucleotides are TGTGCCAGCATCCGGACAGATACGCAGTATTTT.

The genes are TRBV29-1 and TRBJ2-7, with 9 bases lining up with TRBD2. J was trimmed by 2 bases and V by 4 bases; bases with no gene match: 6. Germline lookup yields CDR1 SQVTM and CDR2 ANQGSEA. The CDR3 is made up of 14 amino acids. The CDR3 nucleotides are TGCAGCGTTGGTCGGCTAGCGGGACCCTACGAGCAGTACTTC. Protein sequence: CSVGRLAGPYEQYF.

The rearrangement uses TRBV7-8 and TRBJ2-1; D gene unclear. The CDR3 extends over 14 amino acids. Per germline, CDR1 SGHVS and CDR2 FQNEAQ. Trimming shortened V by 5 bases and J by 2 bases, and 10 bases separated the two germline ends. CDR3 bases: TGTGCCAGCAGCGACTTGAGACCCTACAATGAGCAGTTCTTC. It translates to CASSDLRPYNEQFF.

The rearrangement links TRBV6-6 to TRBJ1-3, with TRBD1 identical over 7 bases. The CDR3 totals 15 residues. V lost 2 bases, J lost 3 bases, and 4 bases stayed unmatched. In germline, CDR1 is MNHNY, CDR2 SVGAGI (reference sequence). The CDR3 DNA is TGTGCCAGCAGTTACGAGGGGGCAAGTGGAAACACCATATATTTT. Translation: CASSYEGASGNTIYF.

The V gene is TRBV7-9, the J gene TRBJ2-7; the match to TRBD1 covers 10 bases. The CDR3 extends over 16 amino acids. CDR1 SEHNR and CDR2 FQNEAQ come from the germline V gene (reference sequence). Trimming took 4 bases from V and 2 from J; bases not matched to a gene: 8. The CDR3 nucleotides read TGTGCCAGCAGCTGCCAATCCGGGACAGGGGCCTACGAGCAGTACTTC. It translates to CASSCQSGTGAYEQYF.

The chain employs TRBV29-1 and TRBJ1-1, with 10 bases matching TRBD1. The ends lost 0 bases at V and 13 bases at J; junction bases unmatched: 2. Germline CDR1 SQVTM, CDR2 ANQGSEA. The CDR3 contains 11 residues. The CDR3 spells CSVEDGTGVFF. DNA for the CDR3: TGCAGCGTTGAAGATGGGACAGGGGTTTTCTTT.

The chain carries TRBV4-2 and TRBJ2-3; tentative D call: TRBD2 (5 bases). The CDR3 contains 17 residues. Per the germline V gene, CDR1 is LGHNA and CDR2 is YNFKEQ. The ends were cut back, 1 base at V and 2 bases at J, with 16 bases in the middle. CDR3 loop: CASSQVAGERYTDTQYF. The CDR3, as DNA: TGTGCCAGCAGCCAAGTGGCCGGGGAGCGTTACACAGATACGCAGTATTTT.

The chain combines TRBV30 with TRBJ1-3, with a tentative D call TRBD1 (6 bases). The CDR3 runs 15 residues. With 1 base removed from V and 0 bases from J, the gap between germline ends came to 10 bases. Germline V CDR1 and CDR2: GTSNPN, SVGIG (reference sequence). DNA for the CDR3: TGTGCCTGGAGTGGGGGGCTCTTCTCTGGAAACACCATATATTTT. This gives the protein CAWSGGLFSGNTIYF.

The gene calls are TRBV6-5 and TRBJ2-6, with no clear D. Trimming pared 2 bases from V and 1 base from J, leaving 3 bases between. The CDR3 is 14 amino acids. CDR1 and CDR2 (germline): MNHEY, SVGAGI. CDR3 region: CASSYVSGANVLTF. The DNA for the CDR3 is TGTGCCAGCAGTTACGTATCTGGGGCCAACGTCCTGACTTTC.

The rearrangement uses TRBV7-2 and TRBJ2-1, with a possible D match to TRBD2 (6 bases). V lost 4 bases and J 1 base, leaving 11 bases between the germline ends. The germline V gene has CDR1 SGHTA and CDR2 FQGNSA. The CDR3 is made up of 15 amino acids. CDR3 DNA: TGTGCCAGCAGCTACCGACGGGGGTCCTACAATGAGCAGTTCTTC. Protein product: CASSYRRGSYNEQFF.

The genes are TRBV4-1 and TRBJ2-3; no clear D gene. Germline values: CDR1 MGHRA, CDR2 YSYEKL. V was clipped by 1 base and J by 4 bases, with 12 bases between them. This CDR3 spans 15 amino acids. CDR3 sequence (DNA): TGCGCCAGCAGCCAAGGAACGACCGGAGCAGATACGCAGTATTTT. Amino acid sequence: CASSQGTTGADTQYF.

The J gene is TRBJ1-4, the V gene TRBV7-9, with D hard to call. The ends were cut back, 3 bases at V and 4 bases at J, with 9 bases in the middle. Per the germline V gene, CDR1 is SEHNR and CDR2 is FQNEAQ (reference sequence). The CDR3 covers 14 residues. This CDR3 is CASSLGGSNEKLFF. The CDR3 DNA sequence: TGTGCCAGCAGCTTGGGCGGGAGTAATGAAAAACTGTTTTTT.

This chain links TRBV9 with TRBJ2-1; D might be TRBD1 (5 bases). Per the germline V gene, CDR1 is SGDLS and CDR2 is YYNGEE. V was pared by 0 bases and J by 4 bases, with 11 bases between. The CDR3 length is 15 residues. This CDR3 reads CASSVEQDLYNEQFF. The CDR3 nucleotides read TGTGCCAGCAGCGTAGAACAGGACCTATACAATGAGCAGTTCTTC.

The chain has TRBV29-1 and TRBJ2-6; D is unresolved. The V gene's germline CDR1 is SQVTM and CDR2 ANQGSEA. The CDR3 is made up of 14 amino acids. V was clipped by 3 bases and J by 1 base, with 7 bases between them. CDR3 nucleotide sequence: TGCAGCGTTGATTTCGGGTCTGGGGCCAACGTCCTGACTTTC. Its protein product is CSVDFGSGANVLTF.

In DNA, the CDR3 is TGTGCCAGCTCCCCAGACAGGGTAAATTCACCCCTCCACTTT. This sequence encodes CASSPDRVNSPLHF. The J gene is TRBJ1-6, the V gene TRBV18; 7 bases line up with TRBD1. The CDR3 length is 14 residues. Losses at the gene ends were 6 bases for V and 7 bases for J; bases not matched to a gene: 6. In germline, CDR1 is KGHSH, CDR2 LQKENI. Full variable domain (rest looked up from reference TRBV18 and TRBJ1-6): NAGVMQNPRHLVRRRGQEARLRCSPMKGHSHVYWYRQLPEEGLKFMVYLQKENIIDESGMPKERFSAEFPKEGPSILRIQQVVRGDSAAYFCASSPDRVNSPLHFGNGTRLTVT.

The chain has TRBV5-1 and TRBJ2-3; 10 nucleotides agree with TRBD2. Germline V gene sequence: CDR1 SGHRS, CDR2 YFSETQ. The CDR3 consists of 16 residues. The V segment lost 4 bases and the J segment 2 bases; nucleotides outside the gene matches: 7. Written as DNA, the CDR3 is TGCGCCAGCAGCCCCATCCTAGCGGGGGCCACAGATACGCAGTATTTT. This encodes CASSPILAGATDTQYF.

This sequence joins TRBV19 and TRBJ1-2; 7 nucleotides line up with TRBD1. The CDR3 loop spans 14 amino acids. Germline V lookup: CDR1 LNHDA, CDR2 SQIVND (reference sequence). Trimming removed 5 bases from V and 4 bases from J; junction bases left unmatched: 7. The CDR3 spells CASSVSPGGYGYTF. The CDR3 DNA is TGTGCCAGTAGTGTCTCCCCAGGGGGCTATGGCTACACCTTC.

The chain carries TRBV7-9 and TRBJ2-1, with 9 bases aligning to TRBD2. CDR1 and CDR2 from the germline V gene are SEHNR and FQNEAQ (reference sequence). Unmatched junction bases numbered 17, after V lost 4 bases and J lost 10 bases. This CDR3 region has 17 residues. The CDR3 spells CASSSPATASGEGEQFF. In nucleotides, the CDR3 is TGTGCCAGCAGCTCCCCCGCCACGGCTAGCGGGGAGGGGGAGCAGTTCTTC.

Note on this clone: Other nucleotide sequences from this sample produce the same CDR3. V gene TRBV2 combines with J gene TRBJ2-1, with 7 bases aligning to TRBD1. The CDR3 spans 14 residues. J gave up 6 bases and V 6 bases, and 8 bases lay outside the gene matches. Germline CDR1 and CDR2: SNHLY and FYNNEI. Written as DNA, the CDR3 is TGTGCCAGCAGAAAGCGAGGGGGCACCAATGAGCAGTTCTTC. It codes for CASRKRGGTNEQFF.

This clone has only one observation. The rearrangement links TRBV5-4 to TRBJ2-3; 12 bases line up with TRBD2. The CDR3 covers 17 residues. V dropped 4 bases and J dropped 3; count of bases not matched to a gene: 9. CDR1 and CDR2 from the germline V gene are SGHNT and YYREEE (reference sequence). CDR3 DNA sequence: TGTGCCAGCAGCGGACTAGCGGGGATATACGGAACAGATACGCAGTATTTT. As protein: CASSGLAGIYGTDTQYF.

V gene TRBV7-9 combines with J gene TRBJ1-1; no reliable D call. CDR1 is SEHNR and CDR2 is FQNEAQ in the germline V gene (reference sequence). Trimming removed 5 bases from V and 3 bases from J, with 10 bases in between. The CDR3 extends over 13 amino acids. The CDR3 protein is CASSPYLDTEAFF. CDR3 DNA sequence: TGTGCCAGCAGCCCCTATCTAGACACTGAAGCTTTCTTT.

V usage is TRBV9 and J usage is TRBJ2-3; 12 bases match TRBD2. V trimming: 1 base; J trimming: 4 bases; junction bases outside the gene matches: 4. There are 16 residues in the CDR3. The germline V gene has CDR1 SGDLS and CDR2 YYNGEE. This chain's CDR3 is CASSVQASGGADTQYF. CDR3 DNA: TGTGCCAGCAGCGTACAAGCTAGCGGGGGGGCAGATACGCAGTATTTT.

This clone appeared a single time. V usage is TRBV28 and J usage is TRBJ2-7; TRBD1 agrees at 9 bases. V shed 6 bases and J 6 bases; nucleotides not matched to a gene: 15. The CDR3 loop spans 16 amino acids. CDR1 is MDHEN, CDR2 SYDVKM, per germline. This chain's CDR3 is CASSVEGTGFYFEQYF. As DNA, the CDR3 is TGTGCCAGCAGCGTAGAAGGGACAGGGTTTTATTTCGAGCAGTACTTC.

This clone was recorded a few times. The chain uses TRBV10-3 and TRBJ1-1; the match to TRBD1 covers 9 bases. V was pared by 6 bases and J by 4 bases, with 0 bases of the junction left unmatched. Germline CDR1 is ENHRY and CDR2 is SYGVKD. The CDR3 extends over 12 amino acids. The CDR3 region has the DNA TGTGCCATCAGGACAGGGGGCACTGAAGCTTTCTTT. Translated: CAIRTGGTEAFF.